One and the same sample provided the 13 T cell receptor beta chains below, sequenced in a study of blood T cell repertoires in COVID-19 (dated by TCRdb to about 2020). Library prep was done by the immunoSEQ multiplex PCR assay. In its TCRdb copy, this immuneACCESS table keeps in-frame sequences only and misses some clones. Where compared with another copy, unresolved V genes explain less than half of these, and the others have no known cause. The sample has a few hundred thousand clones on record, 80% to 90% of them singletons. The ten largest clones capture about 3% of the sample. The sample comprised peripheral blood. The source is a woman aged 25-40 years with COVID-19, enrolled during active disease.

This chain's CDR3 is CASSSGQSRYEQYV. The CDR3, as DNA: TGTGCCAGCAGCTCAGGACAGTCTCGCTACGAGCAGTACGTC. The genes are TRBV7-8 and TRBJ2-7, with D perhaps matching TRBD1 (6 bases). V lost 4 bases to trimming and J lost 3 bases, with 13 bases between them. Germline values: CDR1 SGHVS, CDR2 FQNEAQ. This CDR3 contains 14 residues.

The chain joins TRBV14 to TRBJ1-6; D unresolved. The CDR3 has 20 residues. In germline, CDR1 is SGHDN, CDR2 FVKESK. Trimming shortened V by 7 bases and J by 0 bases, and 25 bases separated the two germline ends. The CDR3: CASMNGMLMRGSSYNSPLHF. The CDR3 DNA reads as TGTGCCAGCATGAACGGAATGCTGATGCGTGGGAGCTCCTATAATTCACCCCTCCACTTT.

V is TRBV28 and J is TRBJ2-1; perhaps TRBD1 as D (6 bases). CDR1 MDHEN and CDR2 SYDVKM come from the germline V gene. V lost 6 bases and J lost 5, with 17 bases in between. The CDR3 totals 15 residues. The CDR3 DNA sequence: TGTGCCAGCAGCCCCGGGACAAGCCATGACAATGAGCAGTTCTTC. Its translation: CASSPGTSHDNEQFF.

This clone was seen only once. The chain uses TRBV11-2 and TRBJ1-1; 7 nucleotides line up with TRBD1. Germline CDR1 and CDR2: SGHAT and FQNNGV. V shed 3 bases, J shed 0 bases, and the junction held 7 bases outside the gene matches. This CDR3 comprises 16 residues. The CDR3 sequence is CASSFGQVKMNTEAFF. CDR3 sequence (DNA): TGTGCCAGCAGCTTTGGACAGGTCAAGATGAACACTGAAGCTTTCTTT.

The rearrangement uses TRBV27 and TRBJ1-1; D gene uncertain. The CDR3 is 13 residues long. V lost 6 bases and J 4 bases, leaving 12 bases between the germline ends. Germline V lookup: CDR1 MNHEY, CDR2 SMNVEV (reference sequence). CDR3 in DNA: TGTGCCAGCAGCCGTACTTTGAGCACTGAAGCTTTCTTT. Translation: CASSRTLSTEAFF.

The chain combines TRBV6-5 with TRBJ2-7; D gene uncertain. Deletions cut 2 bases from V and 0 bases from J, with 11 bases between. Germline assignment: CDR1 MNHEY and CDR2 SVGAGI. This CDR3 has 15 residues. The CDR3 loop reads CASSYGLSSSYEQYV. Here the CDR3 DNA reads TGTGCCAGCAGTTACGGTCTATCGTCCTCCTACGAGCAGTACGTC.

V usage is TRBV28 and J usage is TRBJ1-2; the match to TRBD1 covers 8 bases. The CDR3 sequence is 15 residues long. The junction had 10 bases not matched to a gene; V was cut back by 6 bases and J by 4 bases. From germline, CDR1 is MDHEN and CDR2 SYDVKM. CDR3 nucleotide sequence: TGTGCCAGCAGCCATCAGCAGGGGGCGGGCTATGGCTACACCTTC. It encodes CASSHQQGAGYGYTF.

V and J are TRBV7-2 and TRBJ1-1; TRBD1 matches 8 bases. V lost 5 bases, J lost 4 bases, and 9 bases stayed unmatched. Germline loops: CDR1 SGHTA, CDR2 FQGNSA. CDR3 length equals 15 residues. The CDR3: CASSQFQGAFTEAFF. The DNA of the CDR3 is TGTGCCAGCAGCCAATTCCAGGGGGCTTTCACTGAAGCTTTCTTT.

The chain uses TRBV6-2 or TRBV6-3 and TRBJ2-7, with TRBD1 as a possible D gene (5 bases). Trimming shortened V by 5 bases and J by 0 bases, and 14 bases separated the two germline ends. CDR1 MNHEY and CDR2 SVGEGT come from the germline V gene. The CDR3 covers 15 residues. As DNA, the CDR3 is TGTGCCAGCAGTCGGCTACAGGACATCTCCTACGAGCAGTACTTC. This codes for CASSRLQDISYEQYF.

The rearrangement joins TRBV27 to TRBJ2-7; unclear D gene. The V gene's germline CDR1 is MNHEY and CDR2 SMNVEV (reference sequence). This CDR3 has 13 residues. With 4 bases removed from V and 3 bases from J, the gap between germline ends came to 10 bases. The CDR3, as DNA: TGTGCCAGCAGTTACTCGTCCCTCTACGAGCAGTACTTC. Its protein is CASSYSSLYEQYF.

V gene TRBV19 combines with J gene TRBJ2-7; a weak D match, TRBD1 (8 bases). V was trimmed by 4 bases and J by 6 bases, leaving 13 bases between them. The CDR3 loop spans 13 amino acids. CDR1 and CDR2 from the germline V gene are LNHDA and SQIVND (reference sequence). The CDR3 reads CASSKDREGEQYF. The CDR3 DNA sequence: TGTGCCAGTAGTAAGGACAGGGAGGGCGAGCAGTACTTC.

The table lists this clone with a few counts. This chain connects TRBV9 to TRBJ1-2; 9 bases line up with TRBD1. The CDR3 covers 15 residues. V lost 4 bases to trimming and J lost 4 bases; unmatched junction nucleotides: 8. Germline V CDR1 and CDR2: SGDLS, YYNGEE. The CDR3 DNA reads TGTGCCAGCAGCACCAGGGACAGGGCTTCCTATGGCTACACCTTC. This sequence encodes CASSTRDRASYGYTF.

The chain is built from TRBV24-1 and TRBJ2-2; 9 bases agree with TRBD1. Germline V gene lookup returns CDR1 KGHDR and CDR2 SFDVKD. The V and J ends lost 7 bases and 6 bases, in that order; junction bases with no gene match: 2. The CDR3 spans 13 residues. This CDR3 reads CATRDRGPGELFF. The DNA of the CDR3 is TGTGCCACCAGGGACAGGGGTCCCGGGGAGCTGTTTTTT.